The 17 T cell receptor beta chains given below trace back to one sample, sequenced in a study of T cell responses to AZD1222 COVID-19 vaccine. Only in-frame clones appear in the TCRdb table, and some are missing; sequencing was by immunoSEQ multiplex PCR. The sample includes about 150,000 clones, 91% of them seen just once. Sample: peripheral blood, taken 28 days after the second AZD1222 dose. The receptors were sampled from an adult who received the AZD1222 COVID-19 vaccine.

The chain has TRBV6-5 and TRBJ2-7, with 11 bases identical to TRBD2. Germline CDR1 reads MNHEY; CDR2 reads SVGAGI. J was trimmed by 2 bases and V by 10 bases; bases with no gene match: 4. The CDR3 length is 13 residues. The CDR3 nucleotides read TGTGCCACCCAGACTAGCGGGACCTACGAGCAGTACTTC. Amino acid sequence: CATQTSGTYEQYF.

This chain joins TRBV14 and TRBJ2-7; 8 bases are a match to TRBD1. J lost 3 bases, V lost 3 bases, and 10 bases had no gene match. The CDR3 extends over 16 amino acids. Germline CDR1 and CDR2: SGHDN and FVKESK. CDR3: CASSHRDRGGGYEQYF. Written as DNA, the CDR3 is TGTGCCAGCAGCCACCGAGACAGGGGTGGGGGCTACGAGCAGTACTTC. The variable domain in full, with the rest retrieved from reference TRBV14 and TRBJ2-7, is EAGVTQFPSHSVIEKGQTVTLRCDPISGHDNLYWYRRVMGKEIKFLLHFVKESKQDESGMPNNRFLAERTGGTYSTLKVQPAELEDSGVYFCASSHRDRGGGYEQYFGPGTRLTVT.

The chain joins TRBV27 to TRBJ2-7; D not certain. The ends were cut back, 0 bases at V and 4 bases at J, with 16 bases in the middle. Germline CDR1 is MNHEY and CDR2 is SMNVEV (reference sequence). There are 16 residues in the CDR3. The CDR3 sequence: CASSLSPNPSQYEQYF. The CDR3 DNA follows: TGTGCCAGCAGTTTATCACCCAACCCCAGCCAGTACGAGCAGTACTTC.

The chain carries TRBV2 and TRBJ1-2, with 9 positions matching TRBD1. Germline V gives CDR1 SNHLY, CDR2 FYNNEI. The J segment lost 5 bases and the V segment lost 9 bases, leaving 7 bases of the junction unmatched. This CDR3 has 13 residues. The DNA for the CDR3 is TGTGCCAGATCACAGGGGGCTAGGTATGGCTACACCTTC. Its protein is CARSQGARYGYTF.

V and J are TRBV7-3 and TRBJ2-2, with 8 positions matching TRBD2. The CDR3 runs to 14 residues. Looked up from germline, CDR1 is SGHTA and CDR2 is FQGTGA. V trimming: 5 bases; J trimming: 5 bases; junction bases outside the gene matches: 4. CDR3 in amino acids: CASSKGGRTGELFF. As DNA, the CDR3 is TGTGCCAGCAGCAAAGGCGGGAGGACCGGGGAGCTGTTTTTT. The full variable domain, completed using reference TRBV7-3 and TRBJ2-2, is GAGVSQTPSNKVTEKGKYVELRCDPISGHTALYWYRQSLGQGPEFLIYFQGTGAADDSGLPNDRFFAVRPEGSVSTLKIQRTERGDSAVYLCASSKGGRTGELFFGEGSRLTVL.

On this clone: The sample contains more than one DNA sequence encoding this CDR3. The V call is TRBV6-1, the J call TRBJ1-5, with D unresolved. Trimming took off 3 bases at V and 7 bases at J, with 4 bases between the two ends. In germline, CDR1 is MNHNS, CDR2 SASEGT. CDR3 length equals 11 residues. In DNA, the CDR3 is TGTGCCAGCAGTGAGGTCCAGCCCCAGCATTTT. Its protein product is CASSEVQPQHF.

A single count supports this clone. The chain links TRBV27 to TRBJ1-1; the match to TRBD1 covers 7 bases. CDR1 is MNHEY and CDR2 is SMNVEV in the germline V gene (reference sequence). V was pared by 4 bases and J by 7 bases, with 18 bases of the junction left unmatched. The CDR3 loop spans 17 amino acids. As DNA, the CDR3 is TGTGCCAGCAGTTCCCCGAGACAGGGTTATGGTCGGGGTGAAGCTTTCTTT. It specifies CASSSPRQGYGRGEAFF.

This clone turned up a few times. The chain couples TRBV11-2 to TRBJ1-4; 8 positions match TRBD1. V shed 4 bases and J 2 bases; nucleotides not matched to a gene: 3. The germline V gene encodes CDR1 SGHAT and CDR2 FQNNGV. This CDR3 contains 15 residues. The CDR3 bases are TGTGCCAGCAGCTCCCGGACAGGGACTAATGAAAAACTGTTTTTT. It yields the protein CASSSRTGTNEKLFF.

This rearrangement joins TRBV7-8 to TRBJ2-1, with D unresolved. This CDR3 has 15 amino acids. Germline CDR1 is SGHVS and CDR2 is FQNEAQ. V was shortened by 8 bases and J by 4 bases, with 18 bases between the two germline ends. Here the CDR3 DNA reads TGTGCCAGCGCAAGATTGGGTTCTGAATACAATGAGCAGTTCTTC. This gives the protein CASARLGSEYNEQFF.

The chain has TRBV9 and TRBJ2-2, with TRBD1 matching 8 bases. The CDR3 loop spans 16 amino acids. The trim removed 1 base at V and 0 bases at J, leaving 2 bases unmatched. Germline-derived CDR1 and CDR2 are SGDLS and YYNGEE. The CDR3 sequence: CASSVQGAANTGELFF. For the CDR3, the DNA is TGTGCCAGCAGCGTACAGGGGGCGGCGAACACCGGGGAGCTGTTTTTT.

The chain is built from TRBV9 and TRBJ2-3; D remains ambiguous. This CDR3 spans 14 amino acids. Germline loops: CDR1 SGDLS, CDR2 YYNGEE. V was shortened by 3 bases and J by 3 bases, with 11 bases between the two germline ends. CDR3 region: CASSALEGTDTQYF. DNA for the CDR3: TGTGCCAGCAGCGCCCTGGAAGGGACAGATACGCAGTATTTT. The variable domain in full, completed from reference TRBV9 and TRBJ2-3, reads DSGVTQTPKHLITATGQRVTLRCSPRSGDLSVYWYQQSLDQGLQFLIQYYNGEERAKGNILERFSAQQFPDLHSELNLSSLELGDSALYFCASSALEGTDTQYFGPGTRLTVL.

The CDR3 nucleotides are TGTGCCACCAGACGGGGTTATAATTCACCCCTCCACTTT. Protein product: CATRRGYNSPLHF. This chain joins TRBV6-5 and TRBJ1-6; D gene ambiguous. V dropped 10 bases and J dropped 4 bases, with 11 bases sitting between them. Germline V CDR1 and CDR2: MNHEY, SVGAGI. The CDR3 is made up of 13 amino acids.

The chain couples TRBV27 to TRBJ2-1; D remains unclear. V lost 5 bases and J lost 2, with 1 base in between. The length of the CDR3 is 11 residues. Germline assignment: CDR1 MNHEY and CDR2 SMNVEV (reference sequence). For the CDR3, the DNA is TGTGCCAGCAGTACCTACAATGAGCAGTTCTTC. Translating it yields CASSTYNEQFF.

The rearrangement joins TRBV6-4 to TRBJ1-4; TRBD1 matches 9 bases. Losses at the gene ends were 6 bases for V and 8 bases for J; bases not matched to a gene: 7. This CDR3 contains 14 residues. CDR1 and CDR2 from the germline V gene are MRHNA and SNTAGT. The CDR3 coding sequence is TGTGCCAGCAGCCCGGACAGGGGCGGCGAAAAACTGTTTTTT. It encodes CASSPDRGGEKLFF.

This clone was found a few times. This chain connects TRBV19 to TRBJ1-2, with unresolved D. The CDR3 is 15 residues long. V gave up 8 bases and J gave up 0 bases, with 16 bases separating them. Germline CDR1 is LNHDA and CDR2 is SQIVND (reference sequence). CDR3 in DNA: TGTGCCAGTTCAACTGGCCGTGACGCTAACTATGGCTACACCTTC. Protein: CASSTGRDANYGYTF.

V and J are TRBV11-2 and TRBJ2-6, with D tentatively TRBD1 (5 bases). CDR1 is SGHAT and CDR2 is FQNNGV in the germline V gene. The V and J ends lost 5 bases and 4 bases respectively, with 15 bases between them. The CDR3 is 16 residues long. Here the CDR3 DNA reads TGTGCCAGCAGCCAAGACCCAGGGTGGGGGGCCAACGTCCTGACTTTC. The encoded protein is CASSQDPGWGANVLTF.

The V gene is TRBV11-2, the J gene TRBJ2-5, with 7 bases fitting TRBD2. With 5 bases clipped from V and 0 bases from J, the junction kept 12 bases outside the gene matches. The CDR3 is 17 amino acids. From germline, CDR1 is SGHAT and CDR2 FQNNGV. Here the CDR3 reads CASSPSLGTTNQETQYF. CDR3 in DNA: TGTGCCAGCAGCCCCTCTCTCGGGACTACGAACCAAGAGACCCAGTACTTC.